The next 17 T cell receptor beta chains were all read from a single sample in a study of T cell responses to AZD1222 COVID-19 vaccine. Generated by immunoSEQ multiplex PCR, the TCRdb table keeps only in-frame clones and is missing some. The sample lists around 100,000 clones; 87% were seen once. The sample in question was peripheral blood, obtained on day 0 of AZD1222 vaccination. The receptor source for this set is an adult in good health.

For the CDR3, the DNA is TGCAGCGTTGCCGGGACTTACACCGGGGAGCTGTTTTTT. It yields the protein CSVAGTYTGELFF. V is TRBV29-1 and J is TRBJ2-2; D may be TRBD2 (6 bases). Germline-derived CDR1 and CDR2 are SQVTM and ANQGSEA. The CDR3 extends over 13 amino acids. The germline V and J ends were trimmed by 4 bases and 3 bases, with 9 bases remaining between them.

This chain uses TRBV12-3 or TRBV12-4 with TRBJ2-3; D remains unclear. Trimming took 1 base from V and 5 from J, leaving 1 base between them. The CDR3 is 11 amino acids. The CDR3 protein is CASSLGDTQYF. The DNA of the CDR3 is TGTGCCAGCAGTTTAGGAGATACGCAGTATTTT.

The V and J genes are TRBV28 and TRBJ2-1, with TRBD2 matching over 15 bases. Germline V gene sequence: CDR1 MDHEN, CDR2 SYDVKM. The V and J ends lost 5 bases and 10 bases, in that order; junction bases with no gene match: 9. This CDR3 region has 16 residues. For the CDR3, the DNA is TGTGCCAGCAGTCCTTTCGGACTAGCGGGGGGGACCGAGCAGTTCTTC. Translating gives CASSPFGLAGGTEQFF.

This rearrangement joins TRBV24-1 to TRBJ1-5; D possibly corresponds to TRBD1 (6 bases). Trimming left V 5 bases short and J 2 bases short, with 6 bases between. The CDR3 runs to 13 residues. The germline gives CDR1 KGHDR, CDR2 SFDVKD. The CDR3 DNA is TGTGCCACCAGTGGACAGGGCAATCAGCCCCAGCATTTT. Translating it yields CATSGQGNQPQHF.

The chain combines TRBV6-6 with TRBJ2-5, with D perhaps matching TRBD2 (6 bases). The V end lost 5 bases, the J end lost 4 bases, and 23 bases lay between the germline ends. CDR3 length equals 17 residues. Looked up from germline, CDR1 is MNHNY and CDR2 is SVGAGI (reference sequence). The CDR3 nucleotides are TGTGCCAGCAGTCCCAGGGACCCCGGGCTCGGGAGAGAGACCCAGTACTTC. Translation gives CASSPRDPGLGRETQYF.

The gene calls are TRBV7-2 and TRBJ2-7; 9 bases align to TRBD2. Unmatched junction bases numbered 7, after V lost 4 bases and J lost 0 bases. The germline V gene has CDR1 SGHTA and CDR2 FQGNSA. The CDR3 runs to 16 residues. CDR3 in DNA: TGTGCCAGCAGCTCAAGCGGGGGGTCCCCCTCCTACGAGCAGTACTTC. Amino acid sequence: CASSSSGGSPSYEQYF.

V is TRBV4-3 and J is TRBJ1-2; unclear D gene. V lost 3 bases, J lost 4 bases, and 18 bases lay in between. This CDR3 has 16 residues. Germline CDR1 reads LGHNA; CDR2 reads YSLEER. Written as DNA, the CDR3 is TGCGCCAGCAGCCAGGCGGGCCGTGCGGGGTTCTATGGCTACACCTTC. Translation: CASSQAGRAGFYGYTF.

The chain carries TRBV2 and TRBJ2-7; D is possibly TRBD1 or TRBD2 (5 bases each). The germline V gene encodes CDR1 SNHLY and CDR2 FYNNEI. CDR3 size: 15 residues. V lost 4 bases and J 4 bases, leaving 17 bases between the germline ends. The CDR3, as DNA: TGTGCCAGCAGTGCGGGGCAGGGTAGTACATACGAGCAGTACTTC. Translating gives CASSAGQGSTYEQYF.

The V call is TRBV5-1, the J call TRBJ1-2; possible D gene TRBD1, 6 bases. The CDR3 is 14 amino acids. Germline CDR1 is SGHRS and CDR2 is YFSETQ. Deletions cut 0 bases from V and 6 bases from J, with 12 bases between. The chain's CDR3 is CASSLAYRDDGYTF. CDR3 nucleotides: TGCGCCAGCAGCTTGGCCTACAGGGATGATGGCTACACCTTC.

The chain recombines TRBV4-1 with TRBJ2-1, with D tentatively TRBD1 or TRBD2 (5 bases each). The CDR3 has 15 residues. V lost 1 base to trimming and J lost 4 bases, with 11 bases between them. Germline-derived CDR1 and CDR2 are MGHRA and YSYEKL. The CDR3 region is CASSQAREPYNEQFF. The CDR3 coding sequence is TGCGCCAGCAGCCAAGCCAGGGAGCCGTACAATGAGCAGTTCTTC.

CDR3 in DNA: TGTGCCAGCAGTCCCCAGAGAAGGGGCTACACCTTC. As protein: CASSPQRRGYTF. The genes are TRBV12-3 or TRBV12-4 and TRBJ1-2; D unclear. V lost 5 bases, J lost 8 bases, and 12 bases lay in between. The CDR3 is 12 residues long.

V gene TRBV19 combines with J gene TRBJ1-4; unclear D gene. Trimming stripped 5 bases from V and 3 bases from J, with 10 bases between. The CDR3 length is 14 residues. Per germline, CDR1 LNHDA and CDR2 SQIVND (reference sequence). CDR3 residues: CASSSGRSNEKLFF. The CDR3 DNA reads as TGTGCCAGTAGTTCGGGCAGGTCTAATGAAAAACTGTTTTTT.

The chain combines TRBV13 with TRBJ1-1; perhaps TRBD1 as D (5 bases). CDR3 length: 14 amino acids. Trimming shortened V by 2 bases and J by 4 bases, and 11 bases separated the two germline ends. The germline CDR1 and CDR2 sequences are PRHDT and FYEKMQ (reference sequence). Here the CDR3 reads CASSLIGASTEAFF. The CDR3 nucleotides are TGTGCCAGCAGCTTAATTGGGGCGAGCACTGAAGCTTTCTTT.

Points on this clone: Additional DNA sequences in this sample encode the identical CDR3. The chain combines TRBV3-1 (or the pseudogene TRBV3-2) with TRBJ1-2, with 8 bases lining up with TRBD1. J gave up 5 bases and V 2 bases, and 1 base lay outside the gene matches. Germline lookup yields CDR1 LGHDT and CDR2 YNNKEL (reference sequence). The CDR3 sequence is 13 residues long. CDR3 sequence: CASSQTGGYGYTF. CDR3 nucleotide sequence: TGTGCCAGCAGCCAAACAGGGGGGTATGGCTACACCTTC.

This clone was counted a few times. V gene TRBV25-1 combines with J gene TRBJ1-1, with D perhaps TRBD1 (5 bases). The CDR3 is made up of 13 amino acids. From germline, CDR1 is MGHDK and CDR2 SYGVNS. V was clipped by 2 bases and J by 3 bases, with 7 bases between them. The CDR3 DNA reads as TGTGCCAGCAGTGAAATAGGGGACACTGAAGCTTTCTTT. Translation gives CASSEIGDTEAFF.

V gene TRBV5-4 combines with J gene TRBJ2-2; 8 bases align to TRBD2. Germline V CDR1 and CDR2: SGHNT, YYREEE (reference sequence). The V segment lost 4 bases and the J segment 0 bases; nucleotides outside the gene matches: 5. The CDR3 spans 16 residues. CDR3 sequence: CASSLPGLANTGELFF. The CDR3, as DNA: TGTGCCAGCAGCCTCCCGGGACTAGCGAACACCGGGGAGCTGTTTTTT.

The CDR3 is CASSLVGSTEAFF. In DNA, the CDR3 is TGTGCCAGCAGTTTAGTGGGGAGCACTGAAGCTTTCTTT. The chain uses TRBV12-3 or TRBV12-4 and TRBJ1-1, with no clear D. The V end was cut by 1 base, the J end by 4 bases, with 7 bases between. The CDR3 is made up of 13 amino acids.